The clone carrying this T cell receptor beta chain was seen once. This specimen comes from a study of blood T cell repertoires in COVID-19. Study overall: Nucleic acid was either cDNA or gDNA, and it came from T cells, B-cell-depleted T cells, or PBMCs.

TCRdb's table, derived via immunoSEQ multiplex PCR, lists solely in-frame clones and lacks some. The sample lists 30,000 to 40,000 clones, 65% to 90% occurring once. The CDR3 sequence is 14 residues long. Losses at the gene ends were 0 bases for V and 8 bases for J; bases not matched to a gene: 3. Germline V gene lookup returns CDR1 SGHRS and CDR2 YFSETQ. Sequenced sample: peripheral blood. The source of this sequence is an elderly woman with active or convalescent COVID-19. This chain joins TRBV5-1 and TRBJ1-4; TRBD1 matches 8 bases. As DNA, the CDR3 is TGCGCCAGCAGCTTGGGAGGACAGGGCGAAAAACTGTTTTTT. Translating gives CASSLGGQGEKLFF. The full variable domain, rest sourced from reference TRBV5-1 and TRBJ1-4, is KAGVTQTPRYLIKTRGQQVTLSCSPISGHRSVSWYQQTPGQGLQFLFEYFSETQRNKGNFPGRFSGRQFSNSRSEMNVSTLELGDSALYLCASSLGGQGEKLFFGSGTQLSVL.